One TCR beta chain is described in this entry. This sample was included in a study of CD8 T cells in Susac syndrome. cDNA came from approximately 0.5 to 1 ug RNA primed by random hexamers. Amplification of TCR beta CDR3 was carried out by immunoSEQ multiplex PCR, which covered 54 Vbeta and 13 Jbeta segments. Using its own MiXCR run on the immunoSEQ multiplex PCR reads, TCRdb lists one record per CDR3 protein. The table lists some 120,000 distinct CDR3 sequences, about 95% of them singletons. Sequencing of TCR beta drew on CD8+ and CD4+ T cells from blood. Healthy donors were controls matched for age and sex. The CD8+ and CD4+ T cells were negatively isolated, with the TEMRA cells enriched by FACS. V lost 4 bases and J 0 bases, leaving 16 bases between the germline ends. Germline V gene data show CDR1 as LGHDT and CDR2 as YNNKEL (reference sequence). The CDR3 spans 17 residues.

This TCR was recovered from a human donor in good health. Sequencing input: CD4+ T cells from PBMCs. J is TRBJ2-4 and V is TRBV3-1; D uncertain. CDR3 loop: CASSPGLLGSAKNIQYF. CDR3 coding DNA: TGTGCCAGCAGCCCCGGGTTATTAGGTTCAGCCAAAAACATTCAGTACTTC. Drawing the rest from reference TRBV3-1 and TRBJ2-4, the complete variable domain is DTAVSQTPKYLVTQMGNDKSIKCEQNLGHDTMYWYKQDSKKFLKIMFSYNNKELIINETVPNRFSPKSPDKAHLNLHINSLELGDSAVYFCASSPGLLGSAKNIQYFGAGTRLSVL.